This T cell receptor (beta chain) was obtained from a study of PD-L1 blockade in urothelial cancer (dated by TCRdb to about 2017). In the study overall: All patients started therapy in about 2014 and received atezolizumab 1,200 mg intravenously every 3 weeks. Durable clinical benefit was achieved by nine patients and was not achieved by 20 patients. Pretreatment tumor samples, along with matched peripheral blood serially collected before and after atezolizumab treatment, were subjected to TCR sequencing. Blood samples yielded a median of around 150,000 T cells and more than 80,000 unique TCRs, with median clonality roughly 0.085. Blood samples were analyzed 3 weeks after the start of treatment (second dose) and 6 weeks after the start of treatment. Twenty-five of 29 patients were identified as males with urothelial cancer of bladder origin, and a prior smoking history was reported by 18 of 29 patients. In the same patients, whole exome sequencing and RNA sequencing of pretreatment tumors were performed in addition to TCR sequencing. Somatic, immune and clinical correlates of response to PD-L1 blockade with atezolizumab in urothelial cancer were the focus of an exploratory multi-omic analysis. Progression-free survival longer than 6 months counted as durable clinical benefit, and TCR features were additionally tested against both progression-free and overall survival. Over 28 patients had pretreatment blood TCR-seq, some 25 had at least one posttreatment blood collection, and some 25 had tumor TCR-seq. Patients had an ECOG performance status of 0 or 1 and had received between 0 and 3 prior chemotherapy regimens.

The CDR3 has 16 amino acids, counting the end cysteine and phenylalanine. Kept here is only the CDR3 DNA, which spans 48 bases and is read in frame from base 1. CDR1 SEHNR and CDR2 FQNEAQ were looked up in the germline V gene (reference sequence). Clipping removes 1 base from V and 2 bases from J, with 6 as the unmatched junction base count. Each PCR received spiked-in synthetic TCR analog templates so that absolute template abundance could be estimated from read counts. TCRbeta CDR3 regions were amplified from genomic DNA with bias-controlled V and J gene primers using the immunoSEQ assay. Rearranged TCRbeta segments were sequenced at approximately 20X coverage. The published analysis was carried out like this. Clustering was used to correct sequencing errors, and CDR3s were annotated against IMGT to assign V, D and J genes. Out-of-frame and stop-codon sequences were excluded, and only productive TCRbeta rearrangements were used in downstream analyses. Clonality was computed as one minus Shannon entropy normalized by the log of the number of unique productive sequences. Fisher's exact test with Benjamini-Hochberg correction, using a cutoff of adjusted p below 0.01, was how clones that differed between time points or between blood and tumor were identified. This is the immuneACCESS table as TCRdb keeps it, with only in-frame sequences that have V and J called. A part of the clones is gone; compared with another copy, unresolved V genes explain less than half, and the rest is unexplained. Clonal size and the V and J genes are those of that table, whereas D and trimming came from the DNA. This sample holds about 100,000 clones; around 85% were observed only once. The top ten hold more than 2% of the sample.

Notes on this clone: Which antigen it targets is not known. Within one base of it there is no much larger clone, and no base qualities were kept.

The cohort included 25 to 35 patients with locally advanced or metastatic urothelial carcinoma who were treated at Memorial Sloan Kettering on a trial protocol. Peripheral blood mononuclear cells were collected pretreatment and during treatment, at between 1 and 8 total time points per patient. The Qiagen DNeasy Blood extraction kit was used to purify genomic DNA from total PBMCs and tumor samples. Collected pretreatment and during treatment, PBMCs were isolated and stored as previously described. Points the paper makes about the study in general: Greater expansion of tumor-associated TCR clones in peripheral blood 3 weeks after the start of treatment was observed in patients with durable benefit (n of about 22, p = 0.022). Because of the small sample size (n ≈ 29) and the many exploratory analyses performed, the results are intended to be regarded as hypothesis-generating. A pretreatment peripheral blood TCR clonality below the median was linked to improved progression-free and overall survival.

The receptor comes from a man in his fifties or sixties with urothelial cancer. The specimen comprised PBMCs, sampled around atezolizumab (anti-PD-L1) treatment. The receptor chain draws on TRBV7-9 and TRBJ2-5, and TRBD1 aligns with 8 junction nucleotides. In nucleotide form, the sequence is TGTGCCAGCAGCTTAGGGGCAGGGGGCTGGCAAGAGACCCAGTACTTC. Translated, it reads CASSLGAGGWQETQYF.